The present TCR beta chain was sequenced within a study of CD8+ T cells in alopecia areata. Following RNA extraction, reverse transcription yielded cDNA that acted as the sequencing template. Sequencing used immunoSEQ multiplex PCR; TCRdb keeps in-frame clones, though not all of them. The sample gives 90,000 to 120,000 clones, 50% to 70% of which show up once; about 23% is in the top ten. This CDR3 region has 15 residues. Trimming took off 0 bases at V and 5 bases at J, with 12 bases between the two ends. Germline loops: CDR1 SGHRS, CDR2 YFSETQ. Sequencing was done on a sample of NKG2D-low CD8+ T cells sorted from blood. The sequence came from a human donor with alopecia areata. This rearrangement joins TRBV5-1 to TRBJ2-1; a possible D gene is TRBD2 (6 bases). Here the CDR3 reads CASSLAGARNNEQFF. Written as DNA, the CDR3 is TGCGCCAGCAGCTTGGCGGGAGCCCGAAACAATGAGCAGTTCTTC.